This T cell receptor (beta chain) was profiled in a study of blood T cell repertoires in COVID-19. Study as a whole: From T cells, B-cell-depleted T cells, or PBMCs came the material, which was cDNA or gDNA.

V was pared by 4 bases and J by 4 bases, with 7 bases of the junction left unmatched. The CDR3 runs to 15 residues. Germline V gene sequence: CDR1 SGHRS, CDR2 YFSETQ. Produced via immunoSEQ multiplex PCR; TCRdb's table is partial and in-frame only. The sample has about 110,000 clones; around 85% are singletons. This TCR was sampled from a human donor in a cohort sampled during active COVID-19. The genes are TRBV5-1 and TRBJ2-1, with TRBD2 matching over 8 bases. The specimen was peripheral blood. This chain's CDR3 is CASSSSAGVYNEQFF. Here the CDR3 DNA reads TGCGCCAGCAGCAGCTCAGCGGGGGTGTACAATGAGCAGTTCTTC.